Listed here is a single T cell receptor (beta chain). Method: immunoSEQ multiplex PCR; TCRdb's copy keeps in-frame clones and lacks some. The sample carries 200,000 to 250,000 clones, roughly 84% recorded once. The study assigned cohorts using participant-reported clinical history. These data originate in a study of blood T cell repertoires in COVID-19. This receptor was obtained from a woman between 40 and 55 years old who had recovered from COVID-19. Sample: PBMCs or T cells enriched from blood (not recorded which).

The CDR3 loop reads CASSPGSLKYEQYF. The DNA for the CDR3 is TGTGCCAGCTCGCCCGGGTCACTAAAATACGAGCAGTACTTC. The V and J genes are TRBV18 and TRBJ2-7; D not resolved. The CDR3 is 14 amino acids. The V end lost 6 bases, the J end lost 4 bases, and 16 bases lay between the germline ends. CDR1 and CDR2 (germline): KGHSH, LQKENI.